The 24 T cell receptor beta chains listed next were all sequenced from one sample in a study of cytomegalovirus exposure and HLA in healthy donors. PCR involved 60 Vbeta and 13 Jbeta primers. TCRdb's table, derived via immunoSEQ multiplex PCR, lists solely in-frame clones and lacks some. Here the sample spans some 110,000 clones, approximately 70% being singletons. Specimen: PBMCs. These receptors originate from a man aged 25 to 40 in good health and CMV-seropositive.

This sequence joins TRBV6-1 and TRBJ2-1, with D tentatively TRBD1 (5 bases). V shed 8 bases and J shed 3 bases, with 14 bases lying between them. CDR3 length equals 14 residues. Germline CDR1 and CDR2: MNHNS and SASEGT. In nucleotides, the CDR3 is TGTGCCAGCCGTCGACAGCCTCGCTACAATGAGCAGTTCTTC. It codes for CASRRQPRYNEQFF.

Concerning this clone itself: At one of its ends the junction is not consistent with the germline gene, which may arise from a read error. J is TRBJ2-6 and V is TRBV6-5, with D maybe TRBD1 (5 bases). CDR3 length: 15 residues. CDR1 and CDR2 (germline): MNHEY, SVGAGI. CDR3 nucleotide sequence: TGTGCCAGCAGGTACACGTACTCTGGGGCCAACGGCCTGACTTTC. Its protein is CASRYTYSGANGLTF.

The CDR3 sequence: CASRGTGGGGELFF. Here the CDR3 DNA reads TGTGCCAGTAGGGGAACAGGGGGCGGAGGGGAGCTGTTTTTT. This sequence joins TRBV19 and TRBJ2-2, with 9 bases that match TRBD1. The germline V gene encodes CDR1 LNHDA and CDR2 SQIVND (reference sequence). The CDR3 has 14 residues. Trimming removed 6 bases from V and 8 bases from J; junction bases left unmatched: 7.

This clone was seen a handful of times. The chain employs TRBV6-1 and TRBJ1-3; 10 positions agree with TRBD1. Trimming at V came to 5 bases and at J to 4 bases, leaving 5 bases not matched to a gene. Germline V gene sequence: CDR1 MNHNS, CDR2 SASEGT. The CDR3 spans 15 residues. The CDR3 nucleotides read TGTGCCAGCAGTCCCCAGACAGGGGGCGGAAACACCATATATTTT. Translation: CASSPQTGGGNTIYF.

The CDR3 nucleotides are TGTGCCAGCAGCCAAGCGGGGGGCCATGAGACCCAGTACTTC. Translated, it gives CASSQAGGHETQYF. V is TRBV7-3 and J is TRBJ2-5; TRBD2 matches at 9 bases. V trimming: 5 bases; J trimming: 5 bases; junction bases outside the gene matches: 6. The CDR3 consists of 14 residues. Germline CDR1 SGHTA, CDR2 FQGTGA.

V is TRBV5-1 and J is TRBJ2-1; 8 bases map to TRBD2. Germline CDR1 reads SGHRS; CDR2 reads YFSETQ. The ends lost 0 bases at V and 9 bases at J; junction bases unmatched: 5. This CDR3 spans 14 amino acids. The CDR3 loop is CASSLGGGIGEQFF. The CDR3 bases are TGCGCCAGCAGCTTGGGCGGGGGGATCGGTGAGCAGTTCTTC.

The V and J genes are TRBV29-1 and TRBJ2-1; TRBD1 is a possible D gene (5 bases). Germline-derived CDR1 and CDR2 are SQVTM and ANQGSEA. V was cut by 0 bases and J by 0 bases, with 12 bases left in between. CDR3 size: 16 residues. In nucleotides, the CDR3 is TGCAGCGTTGAAGACGAAGACAGAAGCTCCTACAATGAGCAGTTCTTC. It encodes CSVEDEDRSSYNEQFF.

The V call is TRBV9, the J call TRBJ1-2; no clear D gene. Per germline, CDR1 SGDLS and CDR2 YYNGEE. V was clipped by 4 bases and J by 7 bases, with 14 bases between them. This CDR3 has 13 amino acids. The CDR3 sequence is CASSFLEKSGYTF. In nucleotides, the CDR3 is TGTGCCAGCAGCTTTCTCGAGAAAAGTGGCTACACCTTC. Combining the CDR3 with reference TRBV9 and TRBJ1-2 gives the whole variable domain DSGVTQTPKHLITATGQRVTLRCSPRSGDLSVYWYQQSLDQGLQFLIQYYNGEERAKGNILERFSAQQFPDLHSELNLSSLELGDSALYFCASSFLEKSGYTFGSGTRLTVV.

In this sample, this clone turned up once. The chain couples TRBV7-3 to TRBJ2-7, with a weak D call TRBD1 (5 bases). There are 15 residues in the CDR3. Trimming removed 2 bases at V and 0 bases at J, with 11 bases between. Germline lookup yields CDR1 SGHTA and CDR2 FQGTGA. For the CDR3, the DNA is TGTGCCAGCAGCTTAGCCACAGGCAGCTCCTACGAGCAGTACTTC. Its translation is CASSLATGSSYEQYF.

This clone was observed a handful of times. The V call is TRBV27, the J call TRBJ2-3; TRBD2 matches at 7 bases. V lost 5 bases to trimming and J lost 5 bases; unmatched junction nucleotides: 7. The V gene's germline CDR1 is MNHEY and CDR2 SMNVEV (reference sequence). The CDR3 sequence is 14 residues long. This CDR3 is CASSLAAFKDTQYF. CDR3 coding DNA: TGTGCCAGCAGTCTAGCGGCATTTAAAGATACGCAGTATTTT.

This clone occurred once. The V gene is TRBV7-2, the J gene TRBJ2-3; D is possibly TRBD2 (6 bases). The V gene lost 7 bases and the J gene lost 7 bases, with 21 bases spanning the gap. CDR3 length: 15 residues. Germline V CDR1 and CDR2: SGHTA, FQGNSA. DNA of the CDR3: TGTGCCAGCACCTACGTTAGGGGCGCGGGAAATACGCAGTATTTT. Protein: CASTYVRGAGNTQYF. The whole variable domain, filled in from reference TRBV7-2 and TRBJ2-3, reads GAGVSQSPSNKVTEKGKDVELRCDPISGHTALYWYRQSLGQGLEFLIYFQGNSAPDKSGLPSDRFSAERTGGSVSTLTIQRTQQEDSAVYLCASTYVRGAGNTQYFGPGTRLTVL.

The gene calls are TRBV4-1 and TRBJ2-3; the match to TRBD2 covers 14 bases. This CDR3 has 21 residues. Germline V gene lookup returns CDR1 MGHRA and CDR2 YSYEKL. J lost 1 base, V lost 5 bases, and 17 bases had no gene match. In DNA form, the CDR3 reads TGCGCCAGCAGCTATAAAACTGCTAGACTAGCGGGGGGGACTCGCACAGATACGCAGTATTTT. Encoded protein: CASSYKTARLAGGTRTDTQYF.

The chain carries TRBV30 and TRBJ2-5; 7 bases map to TRBD2. V shed 4 bases, J shed 2 bases, and the junction held 4 bases outside the gene matches. This CDR3 spans 13 amino acids. Germline V CDR1 and CDR2: GTSNPN, SVGIG (reference sequence). The chain's CDR3 is CAWTGTKQETQYF. The CDR3 nucleotides read TGTGCCTGGACCGGGACTAAACAAGAGACCCAGTACTTC.

The chain carries TRBV27 and TRBJ2-3; 13 positions match TRBD2. J gave up 5 bases and V 3 bases, and 5 bases lay outside the gene matches. Germline V gene sequence: CDR1 MNHEY, CDR2 SMNVEV (reference sequence). The CDR3 is 16 amino acids. The CDR3 spells CASSFGGLAGRDTQYF. The CDR3 DNA reads TGTGCCAGCAGTTTTGGGGGACTAGCGGGGCGAGATACGCAGTATTTT.

The chain carries TRBV7-6 and TRBJ1-1; the match to TRBD1 covers 9 bases. CDR3 length: 15 amino acids. V lost 5 bases to trimming and J lost 2 bases; unmatched junction nucleotides: 6. Germline-derived CDR1 and CDR2 are SGHVS and FNYEAQ. The CDR3 DNA reads as TGTGCCAGCAGCGCCCGACAGGGGGTCAACACTGAAGCTTTCTTT. The encoded protein is CASSARQGVNTEAFF. The full variable domain, with the rest looked up from reference TRBV7-6 and TRBJ1-1, is GAGVSQSPRYKVTKRGQDVALRCDPISGHVSLYWYRQALGQGPEFLTYFNYEAQQDKSGLPNDRFSAERPEGSISTLTIQRTEQRDSAMYRCASSARQGVNTEAFFGQGTRLTVV.

The V call is TRBV7-9, the J call TRBJ2-5; TRBD2 matches 7 bases. Germline CDR1 SEHNR, CDR2 FQNEAQ (reference sequence). After removal of 5 bases from V and 2 bases from J, the junction contained 8 bases not matched to a gene. The CDR3 sequence is 15 residues long. CDR3 nucleotide sequence: TGTGCCAGCAGCAAATGGGGGGGGTCGCAAGAGACCCAGTACTTC. Its protein product is CASSKWGGSQETQYF.

In this sample, this clone turned up once. V is TRBV6-5 and J is TRBJ2-1; TRBD2 matches 7 bases. CDR1 is MNHEY and CDR2 is SVGAGI in the germline V gene. The CDR3 is 13 amino acids. The V gene end was trimmed by 2 bases and the J gene end by 5 bases; junction bases not matched to a gene: 0. The CDR3 DNA reads TGTGCCAGCAGTTACGCGGGAGACAATGAGCAGTTCTTC. Protein product: CASSYAGDNEQFF.

V usage is TRBV9 and J usage is TRBJ2-1, with 7 bases matching TRBD2. With V trimmed by 3 bases and J by 0 bases, 9 bases remained unmatched. The CDR3 sequence is 17 residues long. The germline gives CDR1 SGDLS, CDR2 YYNGEE. The CDR3 is CASSESTSVYSYNEQFF. DNA of the CDR3: TGTGCCAGCAGCGAGAGTACTAGCGTTTACTCCTACAATGAGCAGTTCTTC.

The V gene is TRBV5-6, the J gene TRBJ1-1, with TRBD1 as a possible D gene (5 bases). Germline V lookup: CDR1 SGHDT, CDR2 YYEEEE. The V and J ends lost 4 bases and 4 bases respectively, with 11 bases between them. The CDR3 totals 13 residues. CDR3 amino acids: CASSPGHFTEAFF. Written as DNA, the CDR3 is TGTGCCAGCAGCCCCGGACACTTCACTGAAGCTTTCTTT.

The V gene is TRBV5-6, the J gene TRBJ1-1; D might be TRBD1 (5 bases). The CDR3 length is 13 residues. The V end was cut by 3 bases, the J end by 4 bases, with 10 bases between. Germline V CDR1 and CDR2: SGHDT, YYEEEE. CDR3 sequence: CASSSGGVTEAFF. DNA of the CDR3: TGTGCCAGCAGCTCCGGGGGGGTCACTGAAGCTTTCTTT. Combining the CDR3 with reference TRBV5-6 and TRBJ1-1 gives the whole variable domain DAGVTQSPTHLIKTRGQQVTLRCSPKSGHDTVSWYQQALGQGPQFIFQYYEEEERQRGNFPDRFSGHQFPNYSSELNVNALLLGDSALYLCASSSGGVTEAFFGQGTRLTVV.

The J gene is TRBJ2-2, the V gene TRBV7-9, with D perhaps matching TRBD1 (5 bases). Germline CDR1 reads SEHNR; CDR2 reads FQNEAQ (reference sequence). Trimming shortened V by 5 bases and J by 5 bases, and 18 bases separated the two germline ends. This CDR3 is built from 16 residues. As DNA, the CDR3 is TGTGCCAGCAGCCCCACTTGGGGCCCCGGGACCGGGGAGCTGTTTTTT. The encoded protein is CASSPTWGPGTGELFF.

For this clone: Other DNA sequences in this specimen translate into the identical CDR3. The V call is TRBV7-6, the J call TRBJ1-2; D is perhaps TRBD1 (5 bases). Germline V lookup: CDR1 SGHVS, CDR2 FNYEAQ. The CDR3 has 9 residues. V dropped 10 bases and J dropped 7 bases, with 7 bases sitting between them. CDR3 residues: CATQGGYTF. As DNA, the CDR3 is TGTGCCACGCAGGGTGGCTACACCTTC.

This sequence joins TRBV2 and TRBJ1-6; D might be TRBD1 (5 bases). V shed 3 bases and J shed 7 bases, with 16 bases lying between them. CDR1 is SNHLY, CDR2 FYNNEI, per germline. The CDR3 is 16 residues long. CDR3 region: CASSDGGLMLNSPLHF. CDR3 nucleotide sequence: TGTGCCAGCAGTGACGGGGGGTTGATGCTAAATTCACCCCTCCACTTT.

The chain joins TRBV7-2 to TRBJ2-2; possible D gene TRBD1, 5 bases. The V gene's germline CDR1 is SGHTA and CDR2 FQGNSA. There are 13 residues in the CDR3. V was clipped by 5 bases and J by 7 bases, with 11 bases between them. The CDR3 region has the DNA TGTGCCAGCAGCGACAGTGGAATCGGGGAGCTGTTTTTT. This codes for CASSDSGIGELFF.